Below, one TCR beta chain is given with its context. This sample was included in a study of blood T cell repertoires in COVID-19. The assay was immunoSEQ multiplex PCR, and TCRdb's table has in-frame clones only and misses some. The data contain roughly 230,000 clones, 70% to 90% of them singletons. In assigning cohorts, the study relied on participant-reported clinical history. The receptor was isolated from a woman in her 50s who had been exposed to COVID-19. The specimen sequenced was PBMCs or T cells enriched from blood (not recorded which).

This chain's CDR3 is CSASTGLDVSYEQYF. DNA of the CDR3: TGCAGTGCTAGTACGGGACTAGATGTGTCCTACGAGCAGTACTTC. This chain uses TRBV20-1 with TRBJ2-7, with 8 bases aligning to TRBD2. This CDR3 spans 15 amino acids. V gave up 3 bases and J gave up 1 base; unmatched junction bases: 8. Germline-derived CDR1 and CDR2 are DFQATT and SNEGSKA (reference sequence).